The source of this T cell receptor (beta chain) is a study of beta chain features in type 1 diabetes. Comment on this clone: The antigen is undetermined.

The CDR3 runs 13 residues. V lost 2 bases and J lost 6, with 11 bases in between. Germline lookup yields CDR1 MNHEY and CDR2 SMNVEV (reference sequence). General study findings and limits: PCR may have favored shorter templates equally in patients and controls. Insertion counts at VDJ junctions were lower in type 1 diabetes patients, who also showed more deletions there.

Of the isolated RNA, all was reverse transcribed, and so the sequenced material was expressed TCRB transcripts. Assay: immunoSEQ multiplex PCR; the TCRdb copy retains only in-frame clones and omits some. The data contain fewer than 350,000 clones, around 7.3% of them seen just once; the ten biggest clones take up approximately 0.99%. The sample consisted of central memory CD4+ T cells from blood. The chain combines TRBV27 with TRBJ2-7, with a tentative D call TRBD2 (6 bases). This clonotype was sampled from a woman between 18 and 29 years old in good health. CDR3 region: CASSLRGEVEQYF. CDR3 sequence (DNA): TGTGCCAGCAGTTTAAGAGGGGAGGTCGAGCAGTACTTC.